The source of this T cell receptor beta chain is a study of PD-1 blockade in classical Hodgkin lymphoma. Regarding the study as a whole: Exclusion was the outcome for patients who began nivolumab under 1 year after ASCT. Relative to healthy donors, newly diagnosed patients reportedly had lower baseline TCR diversity, which was reported as lower still in relapsed/refractory patients.

With respect to this clone: Its antigen remains unidentified.

The V segment lost 1 base and the J segment 0 bases; nucleotides outside the gene matches: 2. The length of the CDR3 is 16 residues. Per the germline V gene, CDR1 is SGHTA and CDR2 is FQGNSA. Time point reported: cycle 4 day 1 (C4D1), after 5 to 7 weeks of nivolumab. There was relapse after autologous stem cell transplantation in every patient, and there was variation in brentuximab vedotin exposure. Assay: immunoSEQ multiplex PCR; the TCRdb copy retains only in-frame clones and omits some. The sample lists tens of thousands of clones, 60% to 80% seen once, with under 20% in the top ten. J is TRBJ2-2 and V is TRBV7-2, with 7 bases aligning to TRBD2. The sequence was collected from a human donor with classical Hodgkin lymphoma. The material was peripheral blood mononuclear cells (PBMCs), obtained before the fourth cycle of nivolumab. The CDR3 bases are TGTGCCAGCAGCTTAGTAAGCGGGGCGAACACCGGGGAGCTGTTTTTT. It translates to CASSLVSGANTGELFF.